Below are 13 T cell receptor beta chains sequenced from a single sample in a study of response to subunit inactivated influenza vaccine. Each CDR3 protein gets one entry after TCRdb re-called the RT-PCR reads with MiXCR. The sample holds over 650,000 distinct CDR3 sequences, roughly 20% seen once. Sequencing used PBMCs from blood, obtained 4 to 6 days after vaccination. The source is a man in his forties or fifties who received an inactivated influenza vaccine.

CDR3 in DNA: TGCAGCACGACCGGGACTAGGGGGGTTTACAATGAGCAGTTCTTC. Its translation: CSTTGTRGVYNEQFF. The gene calls are TRBV20-1 and TRBJ2-1, with 8 bases fitting TRBD2. From germline, CDR1 is DFQATT and CDR2 SNEGSKA (reference sequence). The CDR3 covers 15 residues.

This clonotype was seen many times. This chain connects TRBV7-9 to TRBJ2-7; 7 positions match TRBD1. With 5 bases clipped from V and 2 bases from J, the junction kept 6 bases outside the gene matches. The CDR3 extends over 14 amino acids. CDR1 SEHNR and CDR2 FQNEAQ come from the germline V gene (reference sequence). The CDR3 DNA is TGTGCCAGCAGCAGAGGACAGGCCACCTACGAGCAGTACTTC. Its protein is CASSRGQATYEQYF.

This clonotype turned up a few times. CDR3 residues: CASSVGPLTGSGELFF. The CDR3 DNA follows: TGTGCCAGCAGCGTAGGGCCCCTGACAGGGTCCGGGGAGCTGTTTTTT. The rearrangement uses TRBV9 and TRBJ2-2, with 7 bases lining up with TRBD1. Unmatched junction bases numbered 8, after V lost 0 bases and J lost 6 bases. CDR1 SGDLS and CDR2 YYNGEE come from the germline V gene. CDR3 length: 16 amino acids.

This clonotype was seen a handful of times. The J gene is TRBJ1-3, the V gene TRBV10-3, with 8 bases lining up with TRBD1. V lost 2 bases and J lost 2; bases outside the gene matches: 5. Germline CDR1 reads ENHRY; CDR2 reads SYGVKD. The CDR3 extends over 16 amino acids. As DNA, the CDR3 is TGTGCCATCAGTGAGACGGACAGGGCTGCTGGAAACACCATATATTTT. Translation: CAISETDRAAGNTIYF.

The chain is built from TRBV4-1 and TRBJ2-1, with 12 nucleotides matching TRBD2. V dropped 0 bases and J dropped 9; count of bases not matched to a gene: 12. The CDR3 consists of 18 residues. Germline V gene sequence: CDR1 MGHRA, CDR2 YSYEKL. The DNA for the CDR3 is TGCGCCAGCAGCCAAGAACTTGGAAGGACTAGCGGGGACGGTGAGCAGTTCTTC. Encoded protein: CASSQELGRTSGDGEQFF.

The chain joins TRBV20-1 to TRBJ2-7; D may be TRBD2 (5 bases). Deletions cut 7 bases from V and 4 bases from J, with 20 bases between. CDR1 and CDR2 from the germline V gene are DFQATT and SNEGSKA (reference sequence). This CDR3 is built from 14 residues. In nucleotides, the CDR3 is TGCAGTGTCCGACCGGGTGGGAGTCATTACGAGCAGTACTTC. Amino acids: CSVRPGGSHYEQYF.

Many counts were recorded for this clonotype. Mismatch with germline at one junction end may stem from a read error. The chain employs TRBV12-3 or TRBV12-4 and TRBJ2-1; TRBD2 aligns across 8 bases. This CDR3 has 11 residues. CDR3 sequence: CASSSGLVMVF. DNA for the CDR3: TGTGCCAGCAGTTCGGGACTAGTGATGGTCTTC.

CDR3 in DNA: TGCAGCGTCCGCCGAGGGGGGAACATTCAGTACTTC. Protein sequence: CSVRRGGNIQYF. This chain joins TRBV29-1 and TRBJ2-4; the D gene could be TRBD1 or TRBD2 (6 bases each). The CDR3 extends over 12 amino acids. Germline V lookup: CDR1 SQVTM, CDR2 ANQGSEA. Trimming removed 6 bases from V and 7 bases from J, with 13 bases in between.

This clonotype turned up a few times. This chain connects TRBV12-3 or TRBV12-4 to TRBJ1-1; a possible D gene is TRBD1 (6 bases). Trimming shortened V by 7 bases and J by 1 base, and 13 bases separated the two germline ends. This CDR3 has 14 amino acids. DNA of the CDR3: TGTGCCAGCACCGCGACAGGTGGGAACACTGAAGCTTTCTTT. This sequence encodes CASTATGGNTEAFF.

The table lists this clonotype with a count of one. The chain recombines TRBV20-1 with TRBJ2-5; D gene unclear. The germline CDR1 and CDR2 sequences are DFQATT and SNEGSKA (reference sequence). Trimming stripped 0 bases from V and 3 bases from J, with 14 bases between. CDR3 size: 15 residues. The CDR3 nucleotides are TGCAGTGCTAGAGATCGAGACACCTCTAAAGAGACCCAGTACTTC. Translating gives CSARDRDTSKETQYF.

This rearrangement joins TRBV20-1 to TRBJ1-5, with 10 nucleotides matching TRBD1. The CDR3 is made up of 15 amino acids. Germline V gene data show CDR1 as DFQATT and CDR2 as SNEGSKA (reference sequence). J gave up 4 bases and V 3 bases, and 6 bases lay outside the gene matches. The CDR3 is CSARSTGQGNQPQHF. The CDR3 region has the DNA TGCAGTGCTAGGAGCACGGGACAGGGGAATCAGCCCCAGCATTTT.

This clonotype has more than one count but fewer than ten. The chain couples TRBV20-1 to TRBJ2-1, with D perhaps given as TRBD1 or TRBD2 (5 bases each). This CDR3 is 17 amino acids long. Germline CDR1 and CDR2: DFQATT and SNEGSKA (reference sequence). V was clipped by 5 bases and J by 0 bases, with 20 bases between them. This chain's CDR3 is CSAEKNLGRFSYNEQFF. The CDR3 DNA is TGCAGTGCTGAAAAAAACTTGGGACGCTTCTCCTACAATGAGCAGTTCTTC.

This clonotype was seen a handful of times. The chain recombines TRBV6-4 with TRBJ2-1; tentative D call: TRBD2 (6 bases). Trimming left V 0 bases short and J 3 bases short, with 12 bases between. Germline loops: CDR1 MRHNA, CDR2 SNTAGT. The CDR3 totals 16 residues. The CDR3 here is CASSDSEGTHYNEQFF. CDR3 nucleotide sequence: TGTGCCAGCAGTGACTCGGAGGGCACACACTACAATGAGCAGTTCTTC.